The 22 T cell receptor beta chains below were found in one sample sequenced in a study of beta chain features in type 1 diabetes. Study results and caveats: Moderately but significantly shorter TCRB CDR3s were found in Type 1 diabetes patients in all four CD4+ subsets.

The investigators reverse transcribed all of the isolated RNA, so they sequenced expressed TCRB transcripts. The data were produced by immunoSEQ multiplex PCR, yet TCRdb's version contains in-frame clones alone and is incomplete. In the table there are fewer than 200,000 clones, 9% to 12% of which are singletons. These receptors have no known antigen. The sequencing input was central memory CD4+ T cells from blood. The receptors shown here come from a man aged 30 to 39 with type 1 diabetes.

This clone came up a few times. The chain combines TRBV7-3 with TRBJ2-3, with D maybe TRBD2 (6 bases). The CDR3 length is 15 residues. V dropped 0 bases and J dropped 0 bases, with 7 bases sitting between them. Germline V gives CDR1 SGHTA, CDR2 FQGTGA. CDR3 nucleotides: TGTGCCAGCAGCTTAACGGGACTTAGCACAGATACGCAGTATTTT. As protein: CASSLTGLSTDTQYF.

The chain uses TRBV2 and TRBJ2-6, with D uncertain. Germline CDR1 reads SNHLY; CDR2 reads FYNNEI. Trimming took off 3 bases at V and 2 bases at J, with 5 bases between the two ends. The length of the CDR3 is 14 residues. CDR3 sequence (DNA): TGTGCCAGCAGTGAGGTAGCTGGGGCCAACGTCCTGACTTTC. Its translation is CASSEVAGANVLTF.

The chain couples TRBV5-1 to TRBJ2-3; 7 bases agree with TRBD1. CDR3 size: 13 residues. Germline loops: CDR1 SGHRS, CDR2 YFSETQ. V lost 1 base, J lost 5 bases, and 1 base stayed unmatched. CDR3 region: CASSLPGGDTQYF. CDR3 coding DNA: TGCGCCAGCAGCTTGCCAGGGGGAGATACGCAGTATTTT.

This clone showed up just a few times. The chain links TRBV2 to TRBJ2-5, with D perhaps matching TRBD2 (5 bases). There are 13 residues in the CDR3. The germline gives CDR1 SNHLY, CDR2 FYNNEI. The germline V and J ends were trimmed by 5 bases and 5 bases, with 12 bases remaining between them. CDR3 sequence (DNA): TGTGCCAGCAGTTTTCCGGGAATTGAGACCCAGTACTTC. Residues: CASSFPGIETQYF.

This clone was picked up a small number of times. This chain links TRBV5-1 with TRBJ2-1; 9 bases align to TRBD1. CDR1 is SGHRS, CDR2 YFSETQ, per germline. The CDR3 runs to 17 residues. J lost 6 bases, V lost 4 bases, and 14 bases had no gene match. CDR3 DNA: TGCGCCAGCAGCATACAGGGGGCAGCTAGTTCCGCCAATGAGCAGTTCTTC. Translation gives CASSIQGAASSANEQFF. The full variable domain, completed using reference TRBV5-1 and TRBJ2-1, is KAGVTQTPRYLIKTRGQQVTLSCSPISGHRSVSWYQQTPGQGLQFLFEYFSETQRNKGNFPGRFSGRQFSNSRSEMNVSTLELGDSALYLCASSIQGAASSANEQFFGPGTRLTVL.

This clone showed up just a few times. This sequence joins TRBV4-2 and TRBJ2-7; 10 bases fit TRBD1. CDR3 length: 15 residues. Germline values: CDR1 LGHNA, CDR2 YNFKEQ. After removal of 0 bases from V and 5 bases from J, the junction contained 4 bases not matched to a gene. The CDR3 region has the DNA TGTGCCAGCAGCCAAGATGGGACAGGGGTCGACGAGCAGTACTTC. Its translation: CASSQDGTGVDEQYF.

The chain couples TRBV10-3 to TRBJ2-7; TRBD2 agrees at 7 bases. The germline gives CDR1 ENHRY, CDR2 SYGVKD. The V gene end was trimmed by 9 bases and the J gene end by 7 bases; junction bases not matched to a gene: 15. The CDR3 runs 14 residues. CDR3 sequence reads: CAMGSAGASREQYF. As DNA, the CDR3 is TGTGCCATGGGGTCGGCGGGAGCCTCCCGGGAGCAGTACTTC.

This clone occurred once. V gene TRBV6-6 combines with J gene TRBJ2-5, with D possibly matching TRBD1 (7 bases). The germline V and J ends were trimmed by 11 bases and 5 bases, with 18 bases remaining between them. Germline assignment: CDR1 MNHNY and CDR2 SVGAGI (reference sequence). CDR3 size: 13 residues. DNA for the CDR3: TGTGCCGGGAGGAACAGGGGTACGGAGACCCAGTACTTC. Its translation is CAGRNRGTETQYF.

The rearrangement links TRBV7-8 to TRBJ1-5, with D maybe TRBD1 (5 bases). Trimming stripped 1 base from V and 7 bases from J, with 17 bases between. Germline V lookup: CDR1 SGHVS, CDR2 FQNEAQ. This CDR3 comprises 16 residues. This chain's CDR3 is CASSLVWGSLGQPQHF. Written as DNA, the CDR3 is TGTGCCAGCAGCTTAGTATGGGGCAGTCTGGGGCAGCCCCAGCATTTT.

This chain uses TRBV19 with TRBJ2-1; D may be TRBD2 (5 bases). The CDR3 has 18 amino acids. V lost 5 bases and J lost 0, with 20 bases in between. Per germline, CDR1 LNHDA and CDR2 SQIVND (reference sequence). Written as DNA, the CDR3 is TGTGCCAGTAGTCTTGACCCTCCGAGGGTTAGCTCCTACAATGAGCAGTTCTTC. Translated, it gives CASSLDPPRVSSYNEQFF.

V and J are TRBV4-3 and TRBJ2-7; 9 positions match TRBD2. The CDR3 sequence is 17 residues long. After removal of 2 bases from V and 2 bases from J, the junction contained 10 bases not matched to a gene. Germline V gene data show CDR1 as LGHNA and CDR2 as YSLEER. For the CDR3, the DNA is TGCGCCAGCAGCCAACACGGTGGCGGGAGGGACACCTACGAGCAGTACTTC. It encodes CASSQHGGGRDTYEQYF.

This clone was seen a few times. In nucleotides, the CDR3 is TGTGCCAGCTTGTCAGGGGGCAATAGCTATGGCTACACCTTC. The encoded protein is CASLSGGNSYGYTF. The chain joins TRBV6-6 to TRBJ1-2, with 8 bases identical to TRBD1. V gave up 8 bases and J gave up 4 bases; unmatched junction bases: 9. The CDR3 covers 14 residues. Germline V lookup: CDR1 MNHNY, CDR2 SVGAGI (reference sequence).

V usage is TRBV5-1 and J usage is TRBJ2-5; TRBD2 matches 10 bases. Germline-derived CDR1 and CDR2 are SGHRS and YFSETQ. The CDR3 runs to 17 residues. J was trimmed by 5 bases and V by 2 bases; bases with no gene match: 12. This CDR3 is CASSLSVLAGVGETQYF. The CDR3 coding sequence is TGCGCCAGCAGCTTAAGCGTTCTAGCGGGAGTGGGGGAGACCCAGTACTTC.

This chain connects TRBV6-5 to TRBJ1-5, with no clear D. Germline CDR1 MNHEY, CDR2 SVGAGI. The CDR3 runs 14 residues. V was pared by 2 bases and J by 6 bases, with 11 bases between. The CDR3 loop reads CASSYSGAVQPQHF. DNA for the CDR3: TGTGCCAGCAGTTACAGTGGCGCGGTTCAGCCCCAGCATTTT.

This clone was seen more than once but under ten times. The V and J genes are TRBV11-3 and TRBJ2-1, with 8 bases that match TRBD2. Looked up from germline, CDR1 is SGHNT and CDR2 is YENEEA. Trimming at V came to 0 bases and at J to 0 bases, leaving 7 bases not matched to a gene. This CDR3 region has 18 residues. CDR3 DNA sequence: TGTGCCAGCAGCTTAGATCAGAGCGGGAGCAGCTCCTACAATGAGCAGTTCTTC. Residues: CASSLDQSGSSSYNEQFF.

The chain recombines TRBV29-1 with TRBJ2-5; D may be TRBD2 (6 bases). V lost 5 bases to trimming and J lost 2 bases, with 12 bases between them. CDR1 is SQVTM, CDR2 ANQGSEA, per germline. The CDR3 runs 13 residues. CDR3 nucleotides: TGCAGCGTTTCAGGCGGGATACAAGAGACCCAGTACTTC. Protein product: CSVSGGIQETQYF. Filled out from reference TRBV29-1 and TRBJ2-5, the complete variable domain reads SAVISQKPSRDICQRGTSLTIQCQVDSQVTMMFWYRQQPGQSLTLIATANQGSEATYESGFVIDKFPISRPNLTFSTLTVSNMSPEDSSIYLCSVSGGIQETQYFGPGTRLLVL.

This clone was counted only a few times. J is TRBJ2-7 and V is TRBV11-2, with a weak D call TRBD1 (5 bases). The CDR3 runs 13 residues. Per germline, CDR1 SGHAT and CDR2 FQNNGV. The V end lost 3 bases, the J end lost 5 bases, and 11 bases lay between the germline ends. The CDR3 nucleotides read TGTGCCAGCAGCTTGGGGAAAGGGGACGAGCAGTACTTC. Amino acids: CASSLGKGDEQYF.

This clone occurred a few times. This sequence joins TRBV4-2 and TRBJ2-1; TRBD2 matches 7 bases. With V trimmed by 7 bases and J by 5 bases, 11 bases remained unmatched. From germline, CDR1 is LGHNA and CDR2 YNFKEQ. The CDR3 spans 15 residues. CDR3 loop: CASTLTGTKHNEQFF. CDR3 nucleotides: TGTGCCAGCACCCTTACCGGGACTAAACACAATGAGCAGTTCTTC.

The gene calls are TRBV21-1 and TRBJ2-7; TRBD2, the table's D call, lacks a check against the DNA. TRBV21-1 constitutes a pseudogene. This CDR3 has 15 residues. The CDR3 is CASSTRLAGATEQYF. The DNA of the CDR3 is TGTGCCAGCAGCACCCGACTAGCGGGAGCGACCGAGCAGTACTTC.

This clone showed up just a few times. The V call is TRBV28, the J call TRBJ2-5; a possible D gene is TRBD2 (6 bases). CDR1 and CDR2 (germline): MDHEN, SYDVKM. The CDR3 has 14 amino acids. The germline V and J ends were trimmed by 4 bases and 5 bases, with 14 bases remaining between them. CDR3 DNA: TGTGCCAGCAGTTCGACCGGAGGGGCGGAGACCCAGTACTTC. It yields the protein CASSSTGGAETQYF. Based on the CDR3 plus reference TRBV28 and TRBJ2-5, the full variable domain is DVKVTQSSRYLVKRTGEKVFLECVQDMDHENMFWYRQDPGLGLRLIYFSYDVKMKEKGDIPEGYSVSREKKERFSLILESASTNQTSMYLCASSSTGGAETQYFGPGTRLLVL.

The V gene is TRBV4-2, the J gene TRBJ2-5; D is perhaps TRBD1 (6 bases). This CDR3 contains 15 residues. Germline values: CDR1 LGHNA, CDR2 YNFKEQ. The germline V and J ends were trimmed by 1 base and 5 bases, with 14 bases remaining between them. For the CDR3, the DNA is TGTGCCAGCAGCCAAGTCAAGGGGGTGTCGGAGACCCAGTACTTC. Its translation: CASSQVKGVSETQYF.

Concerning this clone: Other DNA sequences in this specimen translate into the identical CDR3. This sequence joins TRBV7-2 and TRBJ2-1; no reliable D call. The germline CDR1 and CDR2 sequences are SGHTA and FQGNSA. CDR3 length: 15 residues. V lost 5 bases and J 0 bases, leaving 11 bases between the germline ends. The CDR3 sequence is CASSVSSSSYNEQFF. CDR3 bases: TGTGCCAGCAGCGTTAGCAGTAGCTCCTACAATGAGCAGTTCTTC.